The rows below give T cell receptor beta chains drawn from one sample of a study of response to subunit inactivated influenza vaccine. Via MiXCR, TCRdb re-called the RT-PCR reads, giving one row per CDR3 protein. The profile covers roughly 630,000 distinct CDR3 sequences, with 13% to 15% appearing a single time and 7.6% taken by the ten largest. This specimen was PBMCs from blood, taken around 14 days before vaccination. These receptors were taken from a man between 50 and 59 years old who received an inactivated influenza vaccine. CDR3s include the opening cysteine and the closing phenylalanine or tryptophan. The order of the fields is clone size, V gene, D gene, J gene, CDR3 protein, CDR3 DNA. The D gene is left open where the match is weak. Some rows have no size entry. The others give once, few or many, or a class for an expanded clone.

>.|TRBV20-1|TRBD2|TRBJ2-2
CSARVAGGTGELFF
TGCAGTGCTAGAGTTGCGGGAGGCACCGGGGAGCTGTTTTTT
>.|TRBV20-1|TRBD2|TRBJ2-5
CSARTVAGTQETQYF
TGCAGTGCTAGAACGGTAGCGGGGACTCAAGAGACCCAGTACTTC
>many|TRBV6-2/TRBV6-3|.|TRBJ2-2
CASSYSSRGVNTGELFF
TGTGCCAGCAGTTACTCGTCAAGGGGAGTGAACACCGGGGAGCTGTTTTTT
>many|TRBV12-3/TRBV12-4|TRBD2|TRBJ2-1
CASSSETSSSYNEQFF
TGTGCCAGCAGTTCGGAGACTAGCAGCTCCTACAATGAGCAGTTCTTC
>.|TRBV24-1|.|TRBJ2-1
CATSDLSGWRTNEQFF
TGTGCCACCAGTGACCTTAGCGGCTGGAGGACCAATGAGCAGTTCTTC
>few|TRBV29-1|TRBD2|TRBJ2-7
CSVGSVRGGEQYF
TGCAGCGTTGGTTCGGTCCGGGGGGGCGAGCAGTACTTC
>.|TRBV11-2|TRBD2|TRBJ2-2
CASSPRWTSGYTGELFF
TGTGCCAGCAGCCCCAGGTGGACTAGCGGCTACACCGGGGAGCTGTTTTTT
>.|TRBV20-1|TRBD1|TRBJ2-5
CSVRGLQGASETQYF
TGCAGTGTTCGAGGGCTACAGGGGGCATCAGAGACCCAGTACTTC
>.|TRBV29-1|.|TRBJ1-1
CSVWVQGAEAFF
TGCAGCGTCTGGGTACAGGGAGCTGAAGCTTTCTTT
>.|TRBV27|.|TRBJ2-7
CASGYYEQYF
TGTGCCAGCGGGTACTACGAGCAGTACTTC
>few|TRBV7-2|.|TRBJ2-5
CASSLALGVETQYF
TGTGCCAGCAGCTTAGCCCTCGGCGTGGAGACCCAGTACTTC
>.|TRBV5-6|.|TRBJ2-1
CASSARGVSSYNEQFF
TGTGCCAGCAGCGCGCGGGGAGTGAGCTCCTACAATGAGCAGTTCTTC
>few|TRBV4-2|TRBD2|TRBJ2-2
CASSQDWSGRVELFF
TGTGCCAGCAGCCAAGATTGGAGCGGGAGGGTGGAGCTGTTTTTT
>few|TRBV24-1|.|TRBJ2-3
CATSQGGSGTDTQYF
TGTGCCACCAGCCAGGGGGGAAGCGGCACAGATACGCAGTATTTT
>many|TRBV4-3|TRBD2|TRBJ2-1
CASSQDPGGGVNEQFF
TGCGCCAGCAGCCAAGATCCGGGAGGAGGGGTCAATGAGCAGTTCTTC
>few|TRBV4-1|.|TRBJ2-5
CASSQLGEGKDQETQYF
TGCGCCAGCAGCCAGCTAGGGGAAGGAAAAGACCAAGAGACCCAGTACTTC
>few|TRBV6-5|TRBD1|TRBJ2-3
CASSYGTGVTDTQYF
TGTGCCAGCAGTTATGGGACAGGAGTCACAGATACGCAGTATTTT
>many|TRBV4-2|.|TRBJ1-5
CASSQVGQPQHF
TGTGCCAGCAGCCAAGTAGGTCAGCCCCAGCATTTT
>.|TRBV5-1|TRBD2|TRBJ2-5
CASSLLSGGYQETQYF
TGCGCCAGCAGCTTGCTGAGCGGGGGATACCAAGAGACCCAGTACTTC
>few|TRBV6-2/TRBV6-3|.|TRBJ1-5
CASSSLQGNQPQHF
TGTGCCAGCAGTAGCCTACAAGGCAATCAGCCCCAGCATTTT
>.|TRBV24-1|.|TRBJ2-2
CATSGGIGAPRELFF
TGTGCCACCAGTGGAGGGATAGGGGCCCCCAGGGAGCTGTTTTTT
>.|TRBV28|.|TRBJ2-2
CASSLHHTGELFF
TGTGCCAGCAGTTTACATCACACCGGGGAGCTGTTTTTT
>.|TRBV5-1|TRBD2|TRBJ2-1
CASSITSGVGYNEQFF
TGCGCCAGCAGCATTACTAGCGGGGTGGGGTACAATGAGCAGTTCTTC
>.|TRBV5-1|.|TRBJ2-5
CASSLGTDVGEETQYF
TGCGCCAGCAGCTTGGGAACGGACGTCGGTGAGGAGACCCAGTACTTC
>many|TRBV7-8|TRBD1|TRBJ2-5
CASSLGRTGYQETQYF
TGTGCCAGCAGCTTAGGGCGGACAGGTTACCAAGAGACCCAGTACTTC
>.|TRBV6-1|.|TRBJ2-1
CASSPQGQPYNEQFF
TGTGCCAGCAGTCCGCAGGGGCAGCCCTACAATGAGCAGTTCTTC
>few|TRBV5-1|.|TRBJ2-1
CASSLIPGPNEQFF
TGCGCCAGCAGCTTGATCCCGGGTCCCAATGAGCAGTTCTTC
>few|TRBV20-1|.|TRBJ2-5
CSAPSLQETQYF
TGCAGTGCTCCATCCCTCCAAGAGACCCAGTACTTC
>.|TRBV6-5|TRBD1|TRBJ2-3
CASSYPSDRVSTDTQYF
TGTGCCAGCAGTTACCCCTCGGACAGGGTTAGCACAGATACGCAGTATTTT
>.|TRBV29-1|TRBD2|TRBJ2-5
CSVWGIAGEIETQYF
TGCAGCGTCTGGGGGATAGCGGGGGAAATTGAGACCCAGTACTTC